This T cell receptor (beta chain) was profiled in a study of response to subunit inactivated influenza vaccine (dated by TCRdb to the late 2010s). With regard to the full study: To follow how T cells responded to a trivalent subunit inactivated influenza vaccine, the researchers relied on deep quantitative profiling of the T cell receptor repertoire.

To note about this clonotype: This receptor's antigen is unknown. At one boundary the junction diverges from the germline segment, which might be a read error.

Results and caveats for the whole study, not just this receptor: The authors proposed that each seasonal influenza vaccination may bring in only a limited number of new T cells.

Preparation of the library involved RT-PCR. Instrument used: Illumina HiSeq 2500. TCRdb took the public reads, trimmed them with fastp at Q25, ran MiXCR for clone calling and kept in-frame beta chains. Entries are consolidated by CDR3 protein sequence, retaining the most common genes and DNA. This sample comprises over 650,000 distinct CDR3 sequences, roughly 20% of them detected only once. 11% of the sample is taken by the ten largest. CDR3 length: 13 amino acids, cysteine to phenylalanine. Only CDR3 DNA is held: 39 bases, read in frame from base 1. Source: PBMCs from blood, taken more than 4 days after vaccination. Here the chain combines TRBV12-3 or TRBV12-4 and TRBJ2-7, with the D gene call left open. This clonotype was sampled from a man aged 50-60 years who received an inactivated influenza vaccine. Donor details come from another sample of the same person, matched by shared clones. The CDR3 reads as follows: CTSSIGRAYEQYF. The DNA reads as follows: TGTACCAGCAGTATAGGACGGGCCTACGAGCAGTACTTC.